The text below deals with one TCR beta chain. Its antigen remains unidentified. No base qualities exist here, and no much larger clone lies one base off it. CDR1 and CDR2 (SGHRS, YFSETQ) derive from the germline V gene. Trimming removed 1 base from V and 2 bases from J; the gene matches leave 4 bases unexplained. The CDR3 holds 15 amino acids from the cysteine to the phenylalanine. The kept DNA is CDR3 alone, 45 bases in frame from the first base. TCRdb records Illumina HiSeq 2000 as the sequencer. Multiplex PCR amplification was used to generate the TCR beta chain libraries. The amplified TCR beta chain products were analyzed by high-throughput sequencing. TCRdb handled the public reads itself, with Q25 trimming in fastp and clone calling in MiXCR, and kept productive beta chains. Merged by CDR3 protein, the rows form single entries marked with the most common genes and DNA. This sample comprises approximately 14,000 distinct CDR3 sequences, around 50% of them detected only once. The biggest ten clones account for around 31% of the sample.

The sample is drawn from a study of breast tumors, draining lymph nodes, adjacent tissues (dated by TCRdb to about 2016). Study-level background: Breast cancer patients provided tumor, adjacent nontumor tissue and axillary lymph nodes, and the study compared the TCR beta repertoires across these three sources. The study was designed to assess the relationships and possible T-cell exchange between tumor, surrounding tissue and draining lymph node repertoires in human breast cancer.

Here is what the overall study found, with its caveats: The data were judged consistent with most tumor T cells deriving from the lymph node and then expanding within tumor tissue. Tumor and nontumor tissue repertoires were found to be significantly more similar in luminal-like than in basal-like breast cancer. The study presented the conclusion that tumor T cells originate in lymph nodes as consistent with a hypothesis, not as something directly demonstrated. T-cell repertoire diversity in tumors was found to be lower than in lymph nodes but higher than in nontumor tissue, and preferential V and J gene usage was observed.

Adjacent samples consisted of nontumor breast tissue surrounding the tumor. The sample was tumor-adjacent breast tissue. This receptor was taken from a female donor with breast cancer. Some clones in this sample may be carry-over from other donors' samples. Recombination linked TRBV5-1 to TRBJ2-3; 7 junctional bases match TRBD1. The CDR3 sequence is CASSLFGTATDTQYF. The sequenced DNA: TGCGCCAGCAGCTTGTTCGGGACAGCCACAGATACGCAGTATTTT.